A selection of T cell receptor beta chains follows, all from one sample in a study of shared clonotypes between healthy human individuals. This table comes from immunoSEQ multiplex PCR, and its TCRdb copy is limited to in-frame clones, with some not included. The data hold approximately 2.3 million clones, with roughly 93% observed a single time. The sequencing sample was made of naive CD4+ T cells from PBMCs. These receptors were obtained from a man between 18 and 35 years old in good health. Some clones in this sample may be carry-over from other donors' samples. Each CDR3 is given with its conserved first and last residue. Fields, in order: CDR3 length, J gene, V gene, CDR3 protein.

>15|TRBJ2-4|TRBV27
CASSNTGTSGSIQYF
>15|TRBJ1-2|TRBV7-9
CASSSARQGDYGYTF
>15|TRBJ1-2|TRBV18
CASSQTTGGEDGYTF
>13|TRBJ2-7|TRBV29-1
CSVETGQGREQYF
>16|TRBJ2-2|TRBV7-2
CASSQNWAGVAGELFF
>16|TRBJ2-2|TRBV5-1
CASSLEAGGWTGELFF
>15|TRBJ1-2|TRBV5-1
CASSLGEGGPYGYTF
>14|TRBJ2-2|TRBV10-3
CAISRQENTGELFF
>16|TRBJ2-3|TRBV11-2
CASSLYRDFSTDTQYF
>16|TRBJ2-1|TRBV11-2
CASSPTGSGSYNEQFF
>17|TRBJ2-3|TRBV7-3
CASSSSRGGHYTDTQYF
>16|TRBJ2-5|TRBV9
CASSLTGAGGWETQYF
>18|TRBJ2-1|TRBV18
CASSPRGGTSGGTNEQFF
>13|TRBJ2-1|TRBV18
CASSPSSYNEQFF